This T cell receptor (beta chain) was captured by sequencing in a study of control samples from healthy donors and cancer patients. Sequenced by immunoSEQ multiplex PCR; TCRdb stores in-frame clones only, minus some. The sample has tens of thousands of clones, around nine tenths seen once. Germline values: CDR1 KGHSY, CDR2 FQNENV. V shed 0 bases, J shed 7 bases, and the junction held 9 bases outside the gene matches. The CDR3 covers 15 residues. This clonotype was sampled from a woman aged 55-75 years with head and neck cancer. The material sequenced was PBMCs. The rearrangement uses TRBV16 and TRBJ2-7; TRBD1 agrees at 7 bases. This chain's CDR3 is CASSQSGQGEREQYF. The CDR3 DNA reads TGTGCCAGCAGCCAATCCGGGCAGGGGGAGAGGGAGCAGTACTTC.